This TCR beta chain came from a study of T cell repertoires in cytomegalovirus infection. TCRdb redid the calling of the reads with MiXCR, one entry per CDR3 protein. Seen here are fewer than 550,000 distinct CDR3 sequences, approximately 16% observed once, and the top ten hold more than 20%. CDR3 length: 11 residues. Germline V gene data show CDR1 as MNHEY and CDR2 as SVGAGI. V dropped 4 bases and J dropped 14 bases, with 12 bases sitting between them. This clonotype was recorded a few times. V and J are TRBV6-5 and TRBJ2-1, with a weak D call TRBD2 (5 bases). The sample taken for sequencing was CD8+ T cells from PBMCs. This sequence was found in a human donor in good health (CMV status not recorded). Some clones in this sample may be carry-over from other donors' samples. CDR3 sequence: CASSLGKREFF. DNA of the CDR3: TGTGCCAGCAGTTTGGGAAAGAGGGAGTTCTTC.